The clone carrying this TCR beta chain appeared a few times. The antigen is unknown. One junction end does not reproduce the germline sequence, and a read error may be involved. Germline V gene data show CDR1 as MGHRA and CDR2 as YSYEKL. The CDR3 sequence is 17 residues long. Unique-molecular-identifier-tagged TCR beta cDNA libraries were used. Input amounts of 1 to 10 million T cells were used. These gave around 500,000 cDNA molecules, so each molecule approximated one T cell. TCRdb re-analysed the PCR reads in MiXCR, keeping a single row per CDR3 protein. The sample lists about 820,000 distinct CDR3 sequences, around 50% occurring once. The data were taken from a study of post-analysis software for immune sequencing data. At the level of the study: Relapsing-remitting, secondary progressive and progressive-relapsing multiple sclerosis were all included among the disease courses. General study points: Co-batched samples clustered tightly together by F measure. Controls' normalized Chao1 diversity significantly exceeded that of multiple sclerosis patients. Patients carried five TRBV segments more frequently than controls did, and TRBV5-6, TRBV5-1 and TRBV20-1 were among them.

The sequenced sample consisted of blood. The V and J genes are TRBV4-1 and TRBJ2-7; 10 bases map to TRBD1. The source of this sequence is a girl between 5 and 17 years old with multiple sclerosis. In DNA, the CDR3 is TGCGCCAGTAGCCAAGAGGAGCTAGGACAGGGGGCCTACGAGCAGTACTTC. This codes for CASSQEELGQGAYEQYF.